The present entry profiles one TCR beta chain with its context. What it binds is not known. The data were taken from a study of T cell responses to AZD1222 COVID-19 vaccine. Whole-study findings and limits: Nearly half of spike-specific TCRs reportedly go after variant regions that carry no mutations. Sampling that yielded the repertoires occurred only after the peak T cell response. The donor cohort was predominantly white British with a female majority, and clonal diversity may have been underestimated.

Only in-frame clones appear in the TCRdb table, and some are missing; sequencing was by immunoSEQ multiplex PCR. The repertoire holds 100,000 to 150,000 clones, with less than 95% as singletons. This sequence originates from an adult in good health. Source: peripheral blood, taken on day 0 of MenACWY control vaccination.

CDR3 sequence: CASSQDLEQASYNEQFF. CDR3 DNA sequence: TGTGCCAGCAGCCAAGATCTCGAACAGGCGTCCTACAATGAGCAGTTCTTC. The chain joins TRBV4-2 to TRBJ2-1; the D gene is possibly TRBD1 (5 bases). V was shortened by 0 bases and J by 1 base, with 13 bases between the two germline ends. Germline assignment: CDR1 LGHNA and CDR2 YNFKEQ. The CDR3 is 17 amino acids.